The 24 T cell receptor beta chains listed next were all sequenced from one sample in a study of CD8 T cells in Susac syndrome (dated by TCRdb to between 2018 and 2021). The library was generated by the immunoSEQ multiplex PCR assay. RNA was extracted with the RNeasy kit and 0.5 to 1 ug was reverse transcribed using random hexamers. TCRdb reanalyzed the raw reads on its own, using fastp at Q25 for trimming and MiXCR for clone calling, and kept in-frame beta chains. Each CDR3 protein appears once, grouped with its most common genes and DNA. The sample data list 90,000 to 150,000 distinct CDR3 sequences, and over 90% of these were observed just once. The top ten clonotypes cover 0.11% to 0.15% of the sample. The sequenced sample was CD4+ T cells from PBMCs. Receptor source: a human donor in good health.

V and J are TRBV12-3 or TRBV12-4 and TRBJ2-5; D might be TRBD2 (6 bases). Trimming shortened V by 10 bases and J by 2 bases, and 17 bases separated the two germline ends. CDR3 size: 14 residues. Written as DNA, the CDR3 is TGTGCCACCTCGCCGTGGGGGGAACAAGAGACCCAGTACTTC. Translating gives CATSPWGEQETQYF.

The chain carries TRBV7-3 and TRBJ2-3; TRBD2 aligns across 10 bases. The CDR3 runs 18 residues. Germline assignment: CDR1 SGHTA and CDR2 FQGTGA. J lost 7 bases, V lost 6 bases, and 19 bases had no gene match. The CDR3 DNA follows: TGTGCCAGCAGTCACGAAGCCCCCCTAGCGGGAGTAACAAATACGCAGTATTTT. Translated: CASSHEAPLAGVTNTQYF.

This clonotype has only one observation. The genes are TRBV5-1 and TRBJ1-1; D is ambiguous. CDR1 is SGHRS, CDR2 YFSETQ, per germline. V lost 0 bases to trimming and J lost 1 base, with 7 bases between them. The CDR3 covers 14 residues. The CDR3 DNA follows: TGCGCCAGCAGCTTGGAAGTCCGGAACACTGAAGCTTTCTTT. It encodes CASSLEVRNTEAFF. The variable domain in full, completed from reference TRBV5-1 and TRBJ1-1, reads KAGVTQTPRYLIKTRGQQVTLSCSPISGHRSVSWYQQTPGQGLQFLFEYFSETQRNKGNFPGRFSGRQFSNSRSEMNVSTLELGDSALYLCASSLEVRNTEAFFGQGTRLTVV.

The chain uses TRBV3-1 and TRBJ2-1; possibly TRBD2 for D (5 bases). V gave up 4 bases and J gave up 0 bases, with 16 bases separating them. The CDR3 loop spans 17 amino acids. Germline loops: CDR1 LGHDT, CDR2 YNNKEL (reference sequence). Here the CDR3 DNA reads TGTGCCAGCAGCCCGAAGATCCCAACTAGCTCCTACAATGAGCAGTTCTTC. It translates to CASSPKIPTSSYNEQFF.

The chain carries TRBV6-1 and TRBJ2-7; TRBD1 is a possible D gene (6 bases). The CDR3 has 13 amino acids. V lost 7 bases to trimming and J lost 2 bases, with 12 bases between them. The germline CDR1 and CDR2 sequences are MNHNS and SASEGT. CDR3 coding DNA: TGTGCCAGCATCAGGACAGATACCTACGAGCAGTACTTC. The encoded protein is CASIRTDTYEQYF.

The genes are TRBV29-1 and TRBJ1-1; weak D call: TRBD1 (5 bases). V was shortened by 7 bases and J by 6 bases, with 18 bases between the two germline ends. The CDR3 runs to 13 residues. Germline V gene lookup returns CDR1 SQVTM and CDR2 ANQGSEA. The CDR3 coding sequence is TGCAGCGGGACGACAGTTGGCGCCGCTGAAGCTTTCTTT. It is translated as CSGTTVGAAEAFF. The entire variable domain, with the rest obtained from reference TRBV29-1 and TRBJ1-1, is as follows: SAVISQKPSRDICQRGTSLTIQCQVDSQVTMMFWYRQQPGQSLTLIATANQGSEATYESGFVIDKFPISRPNLTFSTLTVSNMSPEDSSIYLCSGTTVGAAEAFFGQGTRLTVV.

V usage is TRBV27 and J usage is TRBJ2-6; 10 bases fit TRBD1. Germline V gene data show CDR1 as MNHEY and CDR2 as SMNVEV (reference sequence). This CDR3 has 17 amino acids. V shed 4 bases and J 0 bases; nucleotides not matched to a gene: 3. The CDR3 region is CASSSDRGTSGANVLTF. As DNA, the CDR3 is TGTGCCAGCAGTTCGGACAGGGGGACCTCTGGGGCCAACGTCCTGACTTTC.

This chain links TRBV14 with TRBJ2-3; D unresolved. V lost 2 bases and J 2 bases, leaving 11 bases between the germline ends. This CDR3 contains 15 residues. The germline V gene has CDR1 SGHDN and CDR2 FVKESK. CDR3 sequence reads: CASSQNRAFTDTQYF. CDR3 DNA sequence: TGTGCCAGCAGCCAAAATCGGGCCTTCACAGATACGCAGTATTTT.

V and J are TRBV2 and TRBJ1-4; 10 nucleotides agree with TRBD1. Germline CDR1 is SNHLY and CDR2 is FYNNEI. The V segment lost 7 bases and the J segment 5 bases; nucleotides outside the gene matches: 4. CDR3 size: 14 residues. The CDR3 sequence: CASKPGQGNEKLFF. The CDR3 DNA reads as TGTGCCAGCAAACCGGGACAGGGGAATGAAAAACTGTTTTTT.

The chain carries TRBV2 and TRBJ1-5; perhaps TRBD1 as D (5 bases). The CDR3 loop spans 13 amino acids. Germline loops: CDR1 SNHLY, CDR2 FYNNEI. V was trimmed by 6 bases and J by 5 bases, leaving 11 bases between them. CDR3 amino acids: CASRGEGDQPQHF. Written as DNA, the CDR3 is TGTGCCAGCAGAGGGGAAGGGGATCAGCCCCAGCATTTT.

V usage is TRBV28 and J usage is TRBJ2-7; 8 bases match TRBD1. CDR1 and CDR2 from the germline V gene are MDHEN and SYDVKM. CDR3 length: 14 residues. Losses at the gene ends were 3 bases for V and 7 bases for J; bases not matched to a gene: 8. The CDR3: CASSFRQGSGEQYF. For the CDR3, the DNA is TGTGCCAGCAGTTTCAGACAGGGGTCCGGGGAGCAGTACTTC.

CDR3 in DNA: TGCAGTGCCCGGGACACCGGATCGTCCGAGCAGTACTTC. This gives the protein CSARDTGSSEQYF. The chain combines TRBV20-1 with TRBJ2-7; D is possibly TRBD1 (6 bases). Trimming stripped 6 bases from V and 6 bases from J, with 18 bases between. CDR1 is DFQATT and CDR2 is SNEGSKA in the germline V gene (reference sequence). The CDR3 covers 13 residues.

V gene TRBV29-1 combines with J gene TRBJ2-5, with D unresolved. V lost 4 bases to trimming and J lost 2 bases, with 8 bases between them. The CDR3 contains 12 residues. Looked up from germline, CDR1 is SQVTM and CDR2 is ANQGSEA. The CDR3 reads CSVVRSQETQYF. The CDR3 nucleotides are TGCAGCGTTGTCAGATCGCAAGAGACCCAGTACTTC.

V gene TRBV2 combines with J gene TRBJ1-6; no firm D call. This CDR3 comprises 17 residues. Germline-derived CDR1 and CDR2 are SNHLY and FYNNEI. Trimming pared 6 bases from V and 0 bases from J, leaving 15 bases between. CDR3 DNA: TGTGCCAGCAGGTTAACTCAAGGGAGCTCCTATAATTCACCCCTCCACTTT. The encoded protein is CASRLTQGSSYNSPLHF.

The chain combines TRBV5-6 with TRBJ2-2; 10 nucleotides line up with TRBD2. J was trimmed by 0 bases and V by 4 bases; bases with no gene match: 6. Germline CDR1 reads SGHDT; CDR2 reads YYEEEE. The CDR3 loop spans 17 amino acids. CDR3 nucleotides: TGTGCCAGCAGCCCCGGACTAGCGGCAACGAACACCGGGGAGCTGTTTTTT. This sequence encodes CASSPGLAATNTGELFF. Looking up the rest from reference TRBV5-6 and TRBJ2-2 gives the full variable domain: DAGVTQSPTHLIKTRGQQVTLRCSPKSGHDTVSWYQQALGQGPQFIFQYYEEEERQRGNFPDRFSGHQFPNYSSELNVNALLLGDSALYLCASSPGLAATNTGELFFGEGSRLTVL.

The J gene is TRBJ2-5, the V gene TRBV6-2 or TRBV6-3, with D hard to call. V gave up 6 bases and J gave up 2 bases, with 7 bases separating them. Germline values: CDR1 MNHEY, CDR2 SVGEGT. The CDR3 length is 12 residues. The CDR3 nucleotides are TGTGCCAGCAGACGAACTCAAGAGACCCAGTACTTC. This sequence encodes CASRRTQETQYF.

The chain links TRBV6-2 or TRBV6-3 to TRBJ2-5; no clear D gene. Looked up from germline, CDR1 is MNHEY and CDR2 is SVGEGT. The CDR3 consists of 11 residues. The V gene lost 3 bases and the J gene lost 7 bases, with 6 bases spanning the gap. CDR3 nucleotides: TGTGCCAGCAGTTATGAAGCGACCCAGTACTTC. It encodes CASSYEATQYF.

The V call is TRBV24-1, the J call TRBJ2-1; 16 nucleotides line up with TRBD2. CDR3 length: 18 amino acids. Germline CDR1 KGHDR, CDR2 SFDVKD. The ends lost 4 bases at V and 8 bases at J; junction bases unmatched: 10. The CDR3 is CATSDPGTSGGAVDEQFF. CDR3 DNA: TGTGCCACCAGTGACCCTGGGACTAGCGGGGGGGCCGTGGATGAGCAGTTCTTC.

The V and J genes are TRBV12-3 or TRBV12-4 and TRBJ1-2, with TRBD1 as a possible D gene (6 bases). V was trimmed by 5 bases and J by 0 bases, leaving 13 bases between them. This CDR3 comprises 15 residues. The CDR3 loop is CASSPQTGANYGYTF. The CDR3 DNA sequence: TGTGCCAGCAGTCCCCAGACAGGAGCTAACTATGGCTACACCTTC.

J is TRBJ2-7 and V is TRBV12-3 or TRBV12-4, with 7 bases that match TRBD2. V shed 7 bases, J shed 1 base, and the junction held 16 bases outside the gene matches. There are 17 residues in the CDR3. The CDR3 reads CASKGGKADADSYEQYF. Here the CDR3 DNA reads TGTGCCAGCAAGGGAGGGAAGGCTGACGCCGATTCCTACGAGCAGTACTTC.

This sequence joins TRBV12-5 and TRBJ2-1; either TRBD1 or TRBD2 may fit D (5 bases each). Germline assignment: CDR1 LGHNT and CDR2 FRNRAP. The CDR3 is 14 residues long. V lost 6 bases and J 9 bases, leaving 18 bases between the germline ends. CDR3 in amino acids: CASGPGPPIFEQFF. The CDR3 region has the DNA TGTGCTAGTGGGCCGGGACCGCCCATTTTTGAGCAGTTCTTC.

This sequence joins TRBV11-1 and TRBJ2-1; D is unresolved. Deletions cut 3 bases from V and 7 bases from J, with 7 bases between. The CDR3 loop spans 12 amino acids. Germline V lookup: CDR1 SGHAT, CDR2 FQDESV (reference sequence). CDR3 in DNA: TGTGCCAGCAGCTTTAGGTGGAATGAGCAGTTCTTC. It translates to CASSFRWNEQFF.

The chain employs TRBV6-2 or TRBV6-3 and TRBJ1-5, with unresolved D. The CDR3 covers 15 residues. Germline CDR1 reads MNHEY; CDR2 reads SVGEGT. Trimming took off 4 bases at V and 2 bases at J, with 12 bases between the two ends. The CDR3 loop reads CASSSRVGGNQPQHF. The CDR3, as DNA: TGTGCCAGCAGTTCTCGCGTTGGGGGCAATCAGCCCCAGCATTTT.

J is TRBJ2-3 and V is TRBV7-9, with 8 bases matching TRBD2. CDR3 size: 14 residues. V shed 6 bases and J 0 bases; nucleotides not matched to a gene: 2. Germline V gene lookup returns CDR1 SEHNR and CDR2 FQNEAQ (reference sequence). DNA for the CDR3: TGTGCCAGCAGTTCTAGCGGGAGCACAGATACGCAGTATTTT. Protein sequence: CASSSSGSTDTQYF.